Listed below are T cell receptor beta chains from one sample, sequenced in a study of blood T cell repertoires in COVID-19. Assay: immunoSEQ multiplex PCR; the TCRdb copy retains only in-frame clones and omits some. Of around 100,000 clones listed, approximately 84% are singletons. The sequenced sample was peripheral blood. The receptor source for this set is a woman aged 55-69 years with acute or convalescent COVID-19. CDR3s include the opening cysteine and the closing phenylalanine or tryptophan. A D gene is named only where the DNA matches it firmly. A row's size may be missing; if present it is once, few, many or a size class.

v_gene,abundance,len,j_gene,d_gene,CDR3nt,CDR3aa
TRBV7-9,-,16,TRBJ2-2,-,TGTGCCAGCCCCGTAGGAGGGAACGCGAACACCGGGGAGCTGTTTTTT,CASPVGGNANTGELFF
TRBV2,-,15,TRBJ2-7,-,TGTGCCAGCAGTGAAGTGCTCGGGGATCTTTACGAGCAGTACTTC,CASSEVLGDLYEQYF
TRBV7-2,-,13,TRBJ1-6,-,TGTGCCAGCAGCTTTGACAGACCTTCACCCCTCCACTTT,CASSFDRPSPLHF
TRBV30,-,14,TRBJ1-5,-,TGTGCCTGGAGTAAGCGAGACGGCAATCAGCCCCAGCATTTT,CAWSKRDGNQPQHF
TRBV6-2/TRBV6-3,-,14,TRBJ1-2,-,TGTGCCAGCAGTTACTCGGCAGGGGTCGGTGGCTACACCTTC,CASSYSAGVGGYTF
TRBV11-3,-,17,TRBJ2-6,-,TGTGCCAGCAGCCTCAGACAGGTGCCTTTTGGGGCCAACGTCCTGACTTTC,CASSLRQVPFGANVLTF
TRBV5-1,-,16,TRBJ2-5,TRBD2,TGCGCCAGCAGCTTGGTGTCTAGCGGGAGCCAAGAGACCCAGTACTTC,CASSLVSSGSQETQYF
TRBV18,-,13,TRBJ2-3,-,TGTGCCAGCTCACGGACAGCTACAGATACGCAGTATTTT,CASSRTATDTQYF
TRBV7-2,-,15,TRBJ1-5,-,TGTGCCAGCAGCCCCGGACACTATAGCAATCAGCCCCAGCATTTT,CASSPGHYSNQPQHF
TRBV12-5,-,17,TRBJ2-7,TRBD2,TGTGCTAGTGGTTTGGTACCACCGGGACTAGCAGCCTACGAGCAGTACTTC,CASGLVPPGLAAYEQYF
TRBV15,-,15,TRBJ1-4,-,TGTGCCACCAGCAGAGCATTCCAGGGCCGGGAAAAACTGTTTTTT,CATSRAFQGREKLFF
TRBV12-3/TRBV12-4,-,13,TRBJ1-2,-,TGTGCCAGCAGCACAGCCGAGCACTATGGCTACACCTTC,CASSTAEHYGYTF
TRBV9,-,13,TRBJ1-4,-,TGTGCCAGCAGCGCAGGGGAAGCTGAAAAACTGTTTTTT,CASSAGEAEKLFF
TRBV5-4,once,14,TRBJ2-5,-,TGTGCCAGCAGCTTGGCAGGGAGGCAAGAGACCCAGTACTTC,CASSLAGRQETQYF
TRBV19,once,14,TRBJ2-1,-,TGTGCCAGTATCCCCGGACACGGACAGTTCGAGCAGTTCTTC,CASIPGHGQFEQFF
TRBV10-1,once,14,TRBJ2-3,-,TGCGCCAGCAGTGAGAGGGGGAGCACAGATACGCAGTATTTT,CASSERGSTDTQYF
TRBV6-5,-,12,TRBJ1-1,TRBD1,TGTGCCTGGGGGGACAGGGGCACTGAAGCTTTCTTT,CAWGDRGTEAFF
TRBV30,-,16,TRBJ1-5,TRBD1,TGTGCCTGGAGTGTACACTCAACACAGGGGCGGCAGCCCCAGCATTTT,CAWSVHSTQGRQPQHF
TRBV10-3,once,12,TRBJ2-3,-,TGTGCCTCCGGCGGGGTTTCGGATACGCAGTATTTT,CASGGVSDTQYF
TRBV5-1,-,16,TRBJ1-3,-,TGCGCCAGCAGCTTATGGATCCAGGGCTCTGGAAACACCATATATTTT,CASSLWIQGSGNTIYF
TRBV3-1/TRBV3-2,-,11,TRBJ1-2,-,TGTGCCAGCGGGGAGGGGTCTGGCTACACCTTC,CASGEGSGYTF
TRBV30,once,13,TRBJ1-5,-,TGTGCCTGGAGCCGGGGGTTGAATCAGCCCCAGCATTTT,CAWSRGLNQPQHF
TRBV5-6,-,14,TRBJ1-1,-,TGTGCCAGCAGCTTGGTTAGGGCAGGGACTGAAGCTTTCTTT,CASSLVRAGTEAFF
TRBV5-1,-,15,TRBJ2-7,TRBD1,TGCGCCAGCGCGACCGGGGCGACAGGGAGCTACGAGCAGTACTTC,CASATGATGSYEQYF
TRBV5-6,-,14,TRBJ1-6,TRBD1,TGTGCCAGCAGACGGGGACAGGGAGGATCACCCCTCCACTTT,CASRRGQGGSPLHF
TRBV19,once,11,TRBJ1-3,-,TGTGCCAGCTTTGTTGGAAACACCATATATTTT,CASFVGNTIYF
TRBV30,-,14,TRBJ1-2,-,TGTGCCTGGAGTGTACTCTCTCTCGGGGGTGGCTACACCTTC,CAWSVLSLGGGYTF
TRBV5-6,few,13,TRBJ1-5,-,TGTGCCAGCAGCCTTACAGGGTACCAGCCCCAGCATTTT,CASSLTGYQPQHF
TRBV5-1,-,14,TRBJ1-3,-,TGCGCCACGGCCGACGGAGCTTTTGGAAACACCATATATTTT,CATADGAFGNTIYF
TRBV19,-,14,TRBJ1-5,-,TGTGCCAGTACAGGAACTTATAGCAATCAGCCCCAGCATTTT,CASTGTYSNQPQHF
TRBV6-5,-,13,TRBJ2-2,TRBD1,TGTGCCAGCAGAGGACAGGGATACGGGGAGCTGTTTTTT,CASRGQGYGELFF
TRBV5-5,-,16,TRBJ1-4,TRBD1,TGTGCCAGCAGCTCCCGGGACAGGGGTGGAGATGAAAAACTGTTTTTT,CASSSRDRGGDEKLFF
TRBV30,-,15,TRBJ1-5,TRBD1,TGTGCCTGGAGTTCTCCGGACAGGGAACGCCAGCCCCAGCATTTT,CAWSSPDRERQPQHF
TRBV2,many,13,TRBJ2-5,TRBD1,TGTGCCAGCAGTAGACAGGGAGTAGAGACCCAGTACTTC,CASSRQGVETQYF
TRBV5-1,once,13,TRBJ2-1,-,TGCGCCAGCAGCTTGGGAAGCGAGGGTGGGCAGTTCTTC,CASSLGSEGGQFF
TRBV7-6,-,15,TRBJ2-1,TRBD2,TGTGCCAGCACCCCGGACGGGGGGACCTACAATGAGCAGTTCTTC,CASTPDGGTYNEQFF
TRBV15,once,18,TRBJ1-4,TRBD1,TGTGCCACCAGCAGAGACGCCCCGACAGGGACCACTAATGAAAAACTGTTTTTT,CATSRDAPTGTTNEKLFF
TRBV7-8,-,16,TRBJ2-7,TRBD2,TGTGCCAGCAGCTTTCTTAGCGGGGGACCGTCCTACGAGCAGTACTTC,CASSFLSGGPSYEQYF
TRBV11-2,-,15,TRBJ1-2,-,TGTGCCAGCAGCTTAGTGGCAGGGGTGGAGTATGGCTACACCTTC,CASSLVAGVEYGYTF
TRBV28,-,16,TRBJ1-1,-,TGTGCCAGCAGTCTAGGGGGTCATCTCTGGGGTACTGAAGCTTTCTTT,CASSLGGHLWGTEAFF
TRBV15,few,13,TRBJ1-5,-,TGTGCCACAAGAGGAGATAGCAATCAGCCCCAGCATTTT,CATRGDSNQPQHF
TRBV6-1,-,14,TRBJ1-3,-,TGTGCCAGCAGTGAAGCAATGTCAGGAAACACCATATATTTT,CASSEAMSGNTIYF
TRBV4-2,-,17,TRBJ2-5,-,TGTGCCAGCAGCCAAGAAGGGTTGTGGAGCGCGGGGCAGACCCAGTACTTC,CASSQEGLWSAGQTQYF
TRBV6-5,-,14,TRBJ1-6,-,TGTGCCAGCAGTTTGGTCAGGTCAAATTCACCCCTCCACTTT,CASSLVRSNSPLHF
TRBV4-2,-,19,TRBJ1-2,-,TGTGCCAGCAGCCCGAAAGGTGGTATTTCCGAGGGTCCTAACTATGGCTACACCTTC,CASSPKGGISEGPNYGYTF
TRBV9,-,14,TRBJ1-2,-,TGTGCCAGCAGCGTAGATCAGACAGGTTATGGCTACACCTTC,CASSVDQTGYGYTF
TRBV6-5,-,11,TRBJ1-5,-,TGTGCCAGCGGGAGGGAACAGCCCCAGCATTTT,CASGREQPQHF
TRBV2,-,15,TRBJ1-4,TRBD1,TGTGCCAGCAGTAATCTAGGACAGGGTCGAGAAAAACTGTTTTTT,CASSNLGQGREKLFF
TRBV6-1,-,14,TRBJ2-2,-,TGTGCCAGCAGTGATACTAGGTTAATAGGGGAGCTGTTTTTT,CASSDTRLIGELFF
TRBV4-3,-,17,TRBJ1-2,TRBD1,TGCGCCAGCAGCCAAGATTGGTCCCACAGGGGCGCGGGCGGCTACACCTTC,CASSQDWSHRGAGGYTF
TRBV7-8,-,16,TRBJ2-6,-,TGTGCCAGCAGCGGAACAGGGATCTCTGGGGCCAACGTCCTGACTTTC,CASSGTGISGANVLTF
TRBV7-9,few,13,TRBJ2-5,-,TGTGCCAGCAGCGTTCTAGTTAAAGAGACCCAGTACTTC,CASSVLVKETQYF